The 26 T cell receptor beta chains given below trace back to one sample, sequenced in a study of regulatory T cells in long-lasting Graves disease. CDR3 regions were amplified by Arm-PCR using iRepertoire HTBI primers to build TCR beta libraries. MiXCR, run by TCRdb on the multiplex PCR reads, gives a single entry per CDR3 protein. Altogether about 470,000 distinct CDR3 sequences are present, under 25% being singletons, with the ten largest covering over 6%. Time point indicated: persistent/refractory GD, antithyroid drugs over 5 years with positive TRAb. Extracted RNA from PBMCs served as the source of the TCR library. This specimen consisted of peripheral blood mononuclear cells (PBMCs), obtained when the disease was refractory, from a patient treated with antithyroid drugs. Source of these receptors: a female donor with Graves disease.

The V gene is TRBV12-3 or TRBV12-4, the J gene TRBJ1-2; unclear D gene. Trimming removed 5 bases at V and 4 bases at J, with 11 bases between. The CDR3 runs 13 residues. The CDR3 coding sequence is TGTGCCAGCAGTCATAGGGAGGGCTATGGCTACACCTTC. Translation: CASSHREGYGYTF.

Ten or more counts support this clonotype. The genes are TRBV7-9 and TRBJ2-2, with D possibly matching TRBD2 (6 bases). This CDR3 comprises 16 residues. Per the germline V gene, CDR1 is SEHNR and CDR2 is FQNEAQ (reference sequence). V lost 2 bases and J 2 bases, leaving 12 bases between the germline ends. In DNA, the CDR3 is TGTGCCAGCAGCTTAAACCCGGGACTTAACACCGGGGAGCTGTTTTTT. Protein: CASSLNPGLNTGELFF.

The chain uses TRBV4-1 and TRBJ1-5; D gene ambiguous. The length of the CDR3 is 14 residues. Trimming took off 2 bases at V and 0 bases at J, with 5 bases between the two ends. Germline lookup yields CDR1 MGHRA and CDR2 YSYEKL. DNA for the CDR3: TGCGCCAGCAGCCAATCGAGTAGCAATCAGCCCCAGCATTTT. Translating it yields CASSQSSSNQPQHF.

This clonotype was seen more than once but under ten times. J is TRBJ1-1 and V is TRBV7-2; 9 bases fit TRBD1. Trimming removed 1 base from V and 7 bases from J; junction bases left unmatched: 13. Germline assignment: CDR1 SGHTA and CDR2 FQGNSA. The CDR3 contains 17 residues. The DNA of the CDR3 is TGTGCCAGCAGCTTAGTACACAGGGGGCCCACAAGGGGTGAAGCTTTCTTT. It specifies CASSLVHRGPTRGEAFF.

Regarding this clonotype: A much larger clone differs from this one at a single base, so this may be a read error. The chain employs TRBV27 and TRBJ2-2, with D perhaps matching TRBD1 or TRBD2 (5 bases each). Germline V lookup: CDR1 MNHEY, CDR2 SMNVEV (reference sequence). The CDR3 extends over 18 amino acids. V was clipped by 4 bases and J by 5 bases, with 23 bases between them. CDR3 protein: CASSSSRPRQTGTGELFF. The CDR3 DNA is TGTGCCAGCAGTTCTTCTCGTCCCAGACAGACGGGGACCGGGGAGCTGTTTTTT.

This clonotype was picked up a small number of times. This sequence joins TRBV27 and TRBJ1-6; a weak D match, TRBD1 (6 bases). Germline V gene data show CDR1 as MNHEY and CDR2 as SMNVEV (reference sequence). With 6 bases removed from V and 7 bases from J, the gap between germline ends came to 10 bases. The CDR3 has 13 residues. The CDR3 loop reads CASSWTDNSPLHF. In DNA, the CDR3 is TGTGCCAGCAGCTGGACAGACAATTCACCCCTCCACTTT.

This clonotype was seen only a few times. The gene calls are TRBV7-2 and TRBJ2-5; 8 nucleotides align to TRBD1. The germline gives CDR1 SGHTA, CDR2 FQGNSA. CDR3 length: 15 amino acids. V gave up 2 bases and J gave up 2 bases; unmatched junction bases: 4. CDR3 bases: TGTGCCAGCAGCTTACAGGGGGCCAAACAAGAGACCCAGTACTTC. Translation gives CASSLQGAKQETQYF.

The rearrangement joins TRBV28 to TRBJ1-5; 7 bases fit TRBD1. V dropped 6 bases and J dropped 2; count of bases not matched to a gene: 13. The CDR3 covers 17 residues. Germline CDR1 MDHEN, CDR2 SYDVKM. In DNA form, the CDR3 reads TGTGCCAGCAGGAGAAGGGGGCTGGTAGTTGGCAATCAGCCCCAGCATTTT. Translating gives CASRRRGLVVGNQPQHF.

In this sample, this clonotype turned up many times. The chain employs TRBV30 and TRBJ2-7, with a possible D match to TRBD2 (6 bases). Germline V lookup: CDR1 GTSNPN, CDR2 SVGIG (reference sequence). This CDR3 contains 12 residues. V lost 0 bases and J 7 bases, leaving 10 bases between the germline ends. The CDR3 loop reads CAWSVGLGEQYF. In nucleotides, the CDR3 is TGTGCCTGGAGTGTGGGACTGGGTGAGCAGTACTTC. The full variable domain, completed using reference TRBV30 and TRBJ2-7, is SQTIHQWPATLVQPVGSPLSLECTVEGTSNPNLYWYRQAAGRGLQLLFYSVGIGQISSEVPQNLSASRPQDRQFILSSKKLLLSDSGFYLCAWSVGLGEQYFGPGTRLTVT.

This clonotype was detected only a few times. J is TRBJ1-2 and V is TRBV27; 9 nucleotides match TRBD1. The germline V gene encodes CDR1 MNHEY and CDR2 SMNVEV (reference sequence). The trim removed 4 bases at V and 4 bases at J, leaving 7 bases unmatched. This CDR3 spans 15 amino acids. In DNA, the CDR3 is TGTGCCAGCAGTTCAGGACAGGGGATCCCCTATGGCTACACCTTC. This encodes CASSSGQGIPYGYTF.

This clonotype was seen ten or more times. The genes are TRBV24-1 and TRBJ2-7, with 11 bases identical to TRBD1. The length of the CDR3 is 15 residues. Germline V gene sequence: CDR1 KGHDR, CDR2 SFDVKD. Unmatched junction bases numbered 4, after V lost 5 bases and J lost 2 bases. The CDR3 sequence is CATSVGQGAAYEQYF. DNA for the CDR3: TGTGCCACCAGTGTAGGACAGGGGGCCGCCTACGAGCAGTACTTC.

This clonotype showed up many times. V usage is TRBV5-1 and J usage is TRBJ1-6; possible D gene TRBD1, 6 bases. CDR1 and CDR2 (germline): SGHRS, YFSETQ. The length of the CDR3 is 15 residues. Deletions cut 0 bases from V and 11 bases from J, with 15 bases between. CDR3 amino acids: CASSLGQAGTTPLHF. The CDR3 coding sequence is TGCGCCAGCAGCTTGGGACAGGCGGGTACGACACCCCTCCACTTT.

This clonotype was observed at least ten times. This rearrangement joins TRBV28 to TRBJ2-5; the D is unclear. Trimming shortened V by 3 bases and J by 2 bases, and 13 bases separated the two germline ends. This CDR3 is built from 15 residues. Looked up from germline, CDR1 is MDHEN and CDR2 is SYDVKM. The CDR3 region is CASSFSPIIQETQYF. The CDR3 DNA reads TGTGCCAGCAGTTTTTCCCCTATTATACAAGAGACCCAGTACTTC.

V gene TRBV7-2 combines with J gene TRBJ1-2; TRBD1 agrees at 8 bases. In germline, CDR1 is SGHTA, CDR2 FQGNSA. This CDR3 contains 16 residues. J gave up 2 bases and V 1 base, and 6 bases lay outside the gene matches. The CDR3 sequence is CASSLVGTGVNYGYTF. The CDR3 DNA sequence: TGTGCCAGCAGCTTAGTGGGGACAGGCGTCAACTATGGCTACACCTTC.

This clonotype showed up many times. The V call is TRBV6-5, the J call TRBJ1-1; the D is unclear. Trimming removed 2 bases from V and 8 bases from J, with 15 bases in between. The CDR3 runs 14 residues. From germline, CDR1 is MNHEY and CDR2 SVGAGI. As DNA, the CDR3 is TGTGCCAGCAGTTACGGGGAGTGGGAACCCGAAGCTTTCTTT. It codes for CASSYGEWEPEAFF.

The chain links TRBV7-3 to TRBJ1-4; TRBD1 matches at 7 bases. From germline, CDR1 is SGHTA and CDR2 FQGTGA. This CDR3 has 15 amino acids. V shed 2 bases and J 7 bases; nucleotides not matched to a gene: 7. The CDR3: CASSLGGGLGEKLFF. The CDR3 bases are TGTGCCAGCAGCTTAGGAGGGGGCCTGGGTGAAAAACTGTTTTTT.

This clonotype was counted a few times. The gene calls are TRBV10-3 and TRBJ1-5, with TRBD1 matching 9 bases. This CDR3 is 13 amino acids long. Germline V gene data show CDR1 as ENHRY and CDR2 as SYGVKD. V shed 11 bases and J 4 bases; nucleotides not matched to a gene: 6. The CDR3 loop is CAATGGGNQPQHF. The CDR3 bases are TGTGCCGCCACAGGGGGCGGAAATCAGCCCCAGCATTTT.

The chain employs TRBV30 and TRBJ2-7; 9 bases align to TRBD1. CDR3 length: 17 amino acids. J gave up 2 bases and V 2 bases, and 13 bases lay outside the gene matches. Looked up from germline, CDR1 is GTSNPN and CDR2 is SVGIG (reference sequence). CDR3 bases: TGTGCCTGGAGTCTGGATCAAGGACAGGGGCCAGCCTACGAGCAGTACTTC. It codes for CAWSLDQGQGPAYEQYF.

At least ten counts were recorded for this clonotype. The chain carries TRBV12-3 or TRBV12-4 and TRBJ2-4; D may be TRBD2 (6 bases). The length of the CDR3 is 13 residues. Trimming shortened V by 3 bases and J by 10 bases, and 13 bases separated the two germline ends. CDR3 in DNA: TGTGCCAGCAGTTTCGCCGGGGAGGTTATTCAGTACTTC. Translated, it gives CASSFAGEVIQYF.

This clonotype was counted many times. The rearrangement links TRBV6-5 to TRBJ2-7, with D hard to call. Germline values: CDR1 MNHEY, CDR2 SVGAGI. This CDR3 has 13 amino acids. Trimming cost V 2 bases and J 7 bases, with 12 bases left between them. Here the CDR3 DNA reads TGTGCCAGCAGTTACGATCGCGGCGTTGAGCAGTACTTC. Encoded protein: CASSYDRGVEQYF.

This clonotype was detected many times. J is TRBJ2-7 and V is TRBV11-2; possible D gene TRBD1, 5 bases. This CDR3 has 16 amino acids. Germline CDR1 is SGHAT and CDR2 is FQNNGV. Deletions cut 3 bases from V and 2 bases from J, with 17 bases between. The CDR3 reads CASSFGSSGPTYEQYF. The CDR3 DNA reads TGTGCCAGCAGCTTCGGTTCGTCAGGGCCGACCTACGAGCAGTACTTC.

V usage is TRBV15 and J usage is TRBJ1-5; maybe TRBD1 (6 bases). Germline V lookup: CDR1 LNHNV, CDR2 YYDKDF (reference sequence). Deletions cut 0 bases from V and 1 base from J, with 7 bases between. This CDR3 contains 15 residues. The CDR3 region is CATSREGASNQPQHF. The CDR3 DNA reads as TGTGCCACCAGCAGAGAGGGGGCGAGCAATCAGCCCCAGCATTTT.

To note about this clonotype: Being one base from a much bigger clone, this may be a read error. The chain links TRBV10-3 to TRBJ2-6, with TRBD1 matching 11 bases. The germline V gene encodes CDR1 ENHRY and CDR2 SYGVKD. This CDR3 has 17 amino acids. The DNA for the CDR3 is TGTGCCATCAGCCCGGGACAGGGGGTGTCTGGGGCCAACGTCCTGGCTTTC. This translates into CAISPGQGVSGANVLAF.

This clonotype was seen many times. This chain joins TRBV2 and TRBJ2-6; 8 bases map to TRBD1. CDR1 and CDR2 from the germline V gene are SNHLY and FYNNEI. The length of the CDR3 is 15 residues. Losses at the gene ends were 6 bases for V and 0 bases for J; bases not matched to a gene: 1. CDR3 nucleotide sequence: TGTGCCAGCAGCGGACAGGGCTCTGGGGCCAACGTCCTGACTTTC. It codes for CASSGQGSGANVLTF.

This clonotype was picked up many times. The genes are TRBV12-3 or TRBV12-4 and TRBJ1-2, with a tentative D call TRBD1 (5 bases). The CDR3 spans 14 residues. V lost 5 bases and J lost 3, with 13 bases in between. The chain's CDR3 is CASSLHGTDYGYTF. CDR3 DNA sequence: TGTGCCAGCAGTCTCCATGGGACCGACTATGGCTACACCTTC.

The chain couples TRBV4-1 to TRBJ1-1; TRBD1 is a possible D gene (6 bases). V was cut by 4 bases and J by 4 bases, with 16 bases left in between. The CDR3 sequence is 15 residues long. Germline loops: CDR1 MGHRA, CDR2 YSYEKL. This CDR3 reads CASSPMGQGITEAFF. The DNA for the CDR3 is TGCGCCAGCAGCCCCATGGGGCAGGGGATCACTGAAGCTTTCTTT.